The rows below give T cell receptor beta chains drawn from one sample of a study of blood T cell repertoires in COVID-19. The method was immunoSEQ multiplex PCR; TCRdb's version includes in-frame clones alone and lacks a portion of them. Counted here are 50,000 or so clones, around nine tenths occurring once; the ten biggest clones make up about 25%. Sequencing was performed on peripheral blood. Source of these receptors: a human donor in a cohort sampled during active COVID-19. Both conserved end residues are part of each CDR3.

j_call v_call cdr3_aa
TRBJ2-1 TRBV19 CASSILASGNNEQFF
TRBJ2-7 TRBV28 CASRKGGVHDEQYF
TRBJ2-7 TRBV28 CASSLGAGLVRMDF
TRBJ1-2 TRBV5-4 CASSLAGGGAGYGYTF
TRBJ2-1 TRBV5-1 CASSLRVAAYNEQFF
TRBJ2-6 TRBV6-5 CASSPPGSGANVLTF
TRBJ1-2 TRBV2 CATGGNDYGYTF
TRBJ2-2 TRBV19 CASRKNRDTGELFF
TRBJ2-5 TRBV29-1 CSARLRAGETQYF
TRBJ2-3 TRBV29-1 CSVEDRTSGSTDTQYF
TRBJ1-6 TRBV28 CASSSHGIANSPLHF
TRBJ1-2 TRBV29-1 CSVEGERGYTF
TRBJ2-3 TRBV19 CASAPLSGRATDTQYF
TRBJ2-1 TRBV5-1 CASSLDSGDYNEQFF
TRBJ1-2 TRBV19 CASTEVGNYGYTF
TRBJ2-1 TRBV9 CASSASGTSGNNEQFF
TRBJ2-3 TRBV5-1 CASTITSGKSTDTQYF
TRBJ1-3 TRBV28 CASTPPTGAGNTIYF
TRBJ2-3 TRBV9 CASSVGVAELTDTQYF
TRBJ2-2 TRBV7-2 CASSSLPTGVTGELFF
TRBJ1-6 TRBV28 CATETAWNSPLHF
TRBJ2-3 TRBV29-1 CSVTPLPERGGGADTQYF
TRBJ2-6 TRBV5-4 CASRGQGRSGANVLTF
TRBJ1-6 TRBV7-9 CASSLGTGGTNALHF
TRBJ2-7 TRBV20-1 CSASRDSGEQYF
TRBJ2-2 TRBV2 CASSRGQGTNTGELFF
TRBJ2-5 TRBV9 CASSVGTNQETQYF
TRBJ2-3 TRBV11-3 CASSRTSGSSGSKYF
TRBJ1-5 TRBV12-3/TRBV12-4 CASTREDQPQHF
TRBJ2-1 TRBV18 CASSPLAGGSYNEQFF
TRBJ1-1 TRBV7-9 CASSATMNTEAFF
TRBJ1-4 TRBV7-9 CASSFTGVGEKLFF
TRBJ2-3 TRBV9 CASSPGDGLGDTQYF
TRBJ2-7 TRBV18 CASSPGQVRSYEQYF
TRBJ1-2 TRBV4-1 CASSRTLDRNYGYTF
TRBJ1-6 TRBV9 CASSAIQGLGSPLHF
TRBJ1-2 TRBV2 CASSGGRTGATGYTF
TRBJ1-1 TRBV5-1 CASSPTEMNTEAFF
TRBJ2-3 TRBV9 CASSVAGQTSTDTQYF
TRBJ1-4 TRBV7-9 CASSNGQGTGEKLFF
TRBJ2-7 TRBV30 CAWSLLRGAPREQYF
TRBJ1-4 TRBV28 CASSFKGQAPEKLFF
TRBJ2-4 TRBV7-9 CASSPDRGLNIQYF
TRBJ2-1 TRBV9 CASSVATSGTNEQFF
TRBJ2-3 TRBV19 CASSPGTGAGDTQYF
TRBJ2-3 TRBV19 CASSMTSRTDTQYF
TRBJ1-6 TRBV4-1 CASSQEGPDRGNNSPLHF
TRBJ1-1 TRBV11-3 CASSVTGRAFF
TRBJ2-2 TRBV3-1/TRBV3-2 CASSQWDRGISGELFF
TRBJ1-1 TRBV19 CASTFNGAGGFYTEAFF
TRBJ2-1 TRBV4-1 CASSQELDEQFF